The rows below give T cell receptor beta chains drawn from one sample of a study of long-term antiretroviral therapy in people with HIV. Here immunoSEQ multiplex PCR was the method, and the copy in TCRdb shows in-frame clones only, minus some. The sample has about 28,000 clones, about 96% seen once; the top ten hold 7% to 9%. Specimen: unsorted PBMCs, collected approximately 6.3 years after starting antiretroviral therapy. The source is a young man with HIV. Each CDR3 is given with its conserved first and last residue. The D gene is left open where the match is weak. Rows may omit the clone size; those that give it use once, few, many or a size class.

NA	TRBD1	TRBV29-1	TRBJ2-7	13	CSVDPTGGYEQYF	TGCAGCGTTGACCCGACAGGGGGCTACGAGCAGTACTTC
NA	NA	TRBV5-1	TRBJ1-3	15	CASRPTGRTGNTIYF	TGCGCCAGCAGACCGACGGGACGGACTGGAAACACCATATATTTT
NA	NA	TRBV13	TRBJ2-5	14	CASSLGGYQETQYF	TGTGCCAGCAGCTTGGGGGGCTACCAAGAGACCCAGTACTTC
NA	NA	TRBV19	TRBJ2-1	13	CASSIGGTNEQFF	TGTGCCAGTAGTATAGGAGGGACCAATGAGCAGTTCTTC
NA	NA	TRBV27	TRBJ2-3	14	CASSFKGPGDTQYF	TGTGCCAGCAGTTTTAAGGGCCCGGGGGATACGCAGTATTTT
NA	NA	TRBV11-2	TRBJ1-4	14	CASSLRQENEKLFF	TGTGCCAGCAGCTTGCGGCAGGAGAATGAAAAACTGTTTTTT
NA	NA	TRBV7-2	TRBJ2-7	13	CASSSLLAGEQYF	TGTGCCAGCAGCTCGCTATTAGCAGGGGAGCAGTACTTC
NA	NA	TRBV15	TRBJ2-2	15	CATSRGGHSQGELFF	TGTGCCACCAGCAGAGGAGGACATTCTCAGGGGGAGCTGTTTTTT
once	NA	TRBV19	TRBJ1-5	15	CASSMGREINQPQHF	TGTGCCAGTAGTATGGGCAGGGAGATCAATCAGCCCCAGCATTTT
few	TRBD2	TRBV7-2	TRBJ2-7	15	CASSLAREGRNEQYF	TGTGCCAGCAGCTTAGCGCGGGAGGGGAGGAACGAGCAGTACTTC
NA	NA	TRBV7-6	TRBJ2-7	13	CASSLEQYYEQYF	TGTGCCAGCAGCTTAGAACAGTACTACGAGCAGTACTTC
NA	TRBD1	TRBV5-8	TRBJ2-7	14	CASSPGTVVYEQYF	TGTGCCAGCAGCCCCGGGACAGTGGTCTACGAGCAGTACTTC
NA	NA	TRBV27	TRBJ2-2	21	CASSLTSGELGQLSNTGELFF	TGTGCCAGCAGTTTGACATCGGGAGAACTGGGGCAGTTATCGAACACCGGGGAGCTGTTTTTT
NA	TRBD1	TRBV7-8	TRBJ2-2	16	CASSPRTGVNTGELFF	TGTGCCAGCAGCCCGAGGACAGGAGTTAACACCGGGGAGCTGTTTTTT
NA	NA	TRBV11-1	TRBJ2-1	15	CASSLGLATYNEQFF	TGTGCCAGCAGCTTAGGGCTAGCGACCTACAATGAGCAGTTCTTC
NA	NA	TRBV19	TRBJ2-6	15	CASRSERGGANVLTF	TGTGCCAGTAGATCGGAGCGTGGTGGGGCCAACGTCCTGACTTTC
NA	NA	TRBV6-1	TRBJ1-1	15	CASSEDPGLNTEAFF	TGTGCCAGCAGTGAAGATCCGGGGTTGAACACTGAAGCTTTCTTT
NA	TRBD2	TRBV4-2	TRBJ2-7	14	CASSRTGGLYEQYF	TGTGCCAGCAGCCGGACGGGAGGGCTGTACGAGCAGTACTTC
NA	NA	TRBV30	TRBJ2-7	13	CAWIDTYRDEQYF	TGTGCCTGGATCGATACCTACAGGGACGAGCAGTACTTC
NA	NA	TRBV4-2	TRBJ1-2	16	CASSQDYEGGGYGYTF	TGTGCCAGCAGCCAAGATTACGAGGGGGGTGGCTATGGCTACACCTTC
NA	NA	TRBV27	TRBJ2-7	15	CASSPRAGSFYEQYF	TGTGCCAGCAGTCCGAGGGCGGGATCCTTCTACGAGCAGTACTTC
NA	TRBD1	TRBV6-5	TRBJ2-1	11	CASQGDNEQFF	TGTGCCAGCCAGGGGGACAATGAGCAGTTCTTC
once	NA	TRBV7-2	TRBJ2-1	14	CASSLDRVGNEQFF	TGTGCCAGCAGCTTAGACAGGGTAGGGAATGAGCAGTTCTTC
NA	NA	TRBV11-2	TRBJ2-7	13	CASSLGWGYEQYF	TGTGCCAGCAGCTTAGGATGGGGGTACGAGCAGTACTTC
NA	TRBD1	TRBV5-5	TRBJ1-2	17	CASSSLEGAGGNYGYTF	TGTGCCAGCAGCTCCCTTGAAGGGGCAGGGGGCAACTATGGCTACACCTTC
NA	NA	TRBV6-1	TRBJ2-5	14	CASAPTYTQETQYF	TGTGCCAGCGCTCCGACCTATACTCAAGAGACCCAGTACTTC
NA	NA	TRBV19	TRBJ2-7	13	CASTKGSGYEQYF	TGTGCCAGTACAAAGGGGTCGGGCTACGAGCAGTACTTC
NA	NA	TRBV9	TRBJ1-1	16	CASSPPRSQGPIRAFF	TGTGCCAGCAGCCCTCCCCGTAGTCAGGGCCCTATACGGGCTTTCTTT
NA	NA	TRBV9	TRBJ1-4	15	CASSAGWRGEEKLFF	TGTGCCAGCAGCGCGGGATGGAGGGGAGAGGAAAAACTGTTTTTT
NA	NA	TRBV29-1	TRBJ1-2	12	CSVEGTAYGYTF	TGCAGCGTTGAGGGGACGGCCTATGGCTACACCTTC
NA	NA	TRBV4-1	TRBJ1-4	16	CASSLFERGLGEKLFF	TGCGCCAGCAGCCTCTTCGAACGGGGGCTGGGGGAAAAACTGTTTTTT
NA	TRBD1	TRBV10-1	TRBJ1-2	15	CASLSRGKSPEGYTF	TGCGCCAGCTTAAGCAGGGGGAAGAGTCCGGAGGGCTACACCTTC
NA	NA	TRBV21-1	TRBJ2-5	19	CASSKGGPGGYQYQETQYF	TGTGCCAGCAGCAAAGGGGGGCCGGGTGGCTACCAGTACCAAGAGACCCAGTACTTC
NA	TRBD1	TRBV5-8	TRBJ1-3	16	CASSMPGTGAGNTIYF	TGTGCCAGCAGCATGCCCGGGACAGGGGCTGGAAACACCATATATTTT
NA	NA	TRBV7-9	TRBJ1-6	14	CASSLGQTNSPLHF	TGTGCCAGCAGCTTAGGACAGACTAATTCACCCCTCCACTTT
NA	NA	TRBV7-8	TRBJ2-1	14	CASSWDPRGNEQFF	TGTGCCAGCAGCTGGGACCCCAGAGGCAATGAGCAGTTCTTC
NA	NA	TRBV19	TRBJ1-6	14	CASSTSRGNSPLHF	TGTGCCAGTAGTACTTCGCGAGGGAATTCACCCCTCCACTTT
once	NA	TRBV4-3	TRBJ2-5	16	CASSQETGTEGETQYF	TGCGCCAGCAGCCAAGAGACCGGGACCGAAGGAGAGACCCAGTACTTC
NA	NA	TRBV19	TRBJ2-3	13	CASSRGLTDTQYF	TGTGCCAGTAGTAGGGGCCTCACAGATACGCAGTATTTT
NA	TRBD1	TRBV29-1	TRBJ2-2	17	CSVAYRTGFANTGELFF	TGCAGCGTAGCGTACCGGACAGGGTTCGCGAACACCGGGGAGCTGTTTTTT
NA	TRBD1	TRBV5-8	TRBJ1-6	16	CASSLRQGLYNSPLHF	TGTGCCAGCAGCCTCAGACAGGGATTGTATAATTCACCCCTCCACTTT
NA	TRBD1	TRBV11-2	TRBJ2-1	16	CASRYTWTGVFNEQFF	TGTGCCAGCAGGTATACGTGGACAGGTGTATTCAATGAGCAGTTCTTC
NA	NA	TRBV13	TRBJ2-3	15	CASSAGTLKVDTQYF	TGTGCCAGCAGCGCCGGGACACTTAAGGTCGATACGCAGTATTTT
NA	NA	TRBV6-5	TRBJ1-5	13	CASSYDANQPQHF	TGTGCCAGCAGTTATGATGCCAATCAGCCCCAGCATTTT
once	NA	TRBV19	TRBJ1-1	11	CASIIMGEAFF	TGTGCCAGTATTATTATGGGGGAAGCTTTCTTT
few	NA	TRBV6-4	TRBJ1-4	13	CASSEQENEKLFF	TGTGCCAGCAGTGAGCAGGAGAATGAAAAACTGTTTTTT
NA	NA	TRBV28	TRBJ1-2	13	CASSLRVNYGYTF	TGTGCCAGCAGTTTAAGAGTAAACTATGGCTACACCTTC
once	TRBD2	TRBV5-6	TRBJ2-5	13	CASSPPGGETQYF	TGTGCCAGCAGCCCACCGGGGGGAGAGACCCAGTACTTC
once	NA	TRBV6-5	TRBJ2-5	13	CASSYGSQETQYF	TGTGCCAGCAGTTACGGGTCCCAAGAGACCCAGTACTTC
once	TRBD2	TRBV7-3	TRBJ2-1	15	CASSLGLADYNEQFF	TGTGCCAGCAGCTTAGGGCTAGCGGACTACAATGAGCAGTTCTTC
NA	TRBD1	TRBV4-1	TRBJ1-5	13	CASSQAGGGPQHF	TGCGCCAGCAGCCAAGCAGGGGGGGGGCCCCAGCATTTT
NA	TRBD1	TRBV5-1	TRBJ1-2	16	CASSLHPGQAENGYTF	TGCGCCAGCAGCTTGCACCCGGGACAGGCAGAAAATGGCTACACCTTC
NA	NA	TRBV4-2	TRBJ1-4	16	CASSQVKGVSWAKLFF	TGTGCCAGCAGCCAAGTGAAGGGGGTTTCCTGGGCAAAACTGTTTTTT
NA	NA	TRBV9	TRBJ1-2	14	CASSVAPRTAGYTF	TGTGCCAGCAGCGTAGCCCCGAGGACAGCCGGCTACACCTTC
NA	NA	TRBV10-3	TRBJ2-3	14	CAIRDGTSTDTQYF	TGTGCCATCAGGGACGGCACTAGCACAGATACGCAGTATTTT